This TCR beta chain originates from a study of T-cell reconstitution after alpha-beta-depleted transplantation in children. This clonotype showed up many times. Germline loops: CDR1 DFQATT, CDR2 SNEGSKA (reference sequence). This CDR3 spans 12 amino acids. V lost 5 bases to trimming and J lost 8 bases, with 13 bases between them. Unique molecular identifiers were used to barcode this TCRbeta library. One entry per CDR3 protein, called by TCRdb with MiXCR from the PCR reads. The sample shows about 640,000 distinct CDR3 sequences, 16% of them seen only once. The TCR originated in a human donor who donated a stem cell graft to a child with acute myeloid leukemia. Sample: PBMCs from the stem cell graft donor, taken from the stem cell graft. V usage is TRBV20-1 and J usage is TRBJ1-5; D remains ambiguous. The DNA of the CDR3 is TGCAGTGCTGCGGACGGTTCTAAGCCCCAGCATTTT. Translated: CSAADGSKPQHF.